This TCR beta chain comes out of a study of identical twins (dated by TCRdb to about 2016). Context from the whole study: To test whether fetal clonotypes persist, the study used deep sequencing on TCR alpha and beta repertoires from monozygotic twins, unrelated adults of various ages, and cord blood. To rule out contamination, replicate twin experiments were performed at different times with different library preparation protocols. Overall study outcomes, separate from this receptor: Because the same donors could not be followed over many years, the conclusions relied on cross-sectional statistical analysis. Invariant T cells such as MAIT and iNKT could partly confound zero-insertion analyses, though diverse VJ usage argued against this for most clonotypes. Compared with coincidental sharing between unrelated individuals, out-of-frame TCR alpha sequences shared between twins had an excess of sequences with low generation probability. Abundant cord blood beta clonotypes had fewer insertions, young adult naive repertoires showed a similar but weaker trend, and memory repertoires showed no such trend. A weaker excess of twin sharing was found in beta out-of-frame sequences because the signal-to-noise ratio was lowered by fewer shared sequences. Out-of-frame TCR alpha sharing in monozygotic twins was systematically underestimated by recombination models, whereas sharing between unrelated individuals was in agreement with the recombination models.

Every donor in the study was a healthy Caucasian. The twin cohort comprised three pairs of female monozygotic twins, all aged about 18 to 29 years. Peripheral blood mononuclear cells were the source from which RNA for the TCR libraries was isolated. Receptor amplification or capture employed 5' RACE. Sequenced on an Illumina HiSeq 2000. A universal primer binding site was added through template switching, and the final cDNA carried a unique molecular identifier so that TCR cDNA molecules could be counted accurately. First-strand cDNA for TCR alpha and beta chains was synthesized from specific primers in the conserved constant-segment region. To control for contamination, every cDNA library carried two barcodes: a SMART-Mk sample barcode plus Illumina barcodes. TruSeq adapter sequences along with Illumina sample barcodes were introduced in two successive PCR steps. The Illumina HiSeq platform was used with custom primers to sequence TCR alpha and beta cDNA libraries. The paper's data handling went like this. Unique molecular identifiers were extracted from raw reads with MiGEC, and CDR3 positions were determined with MiXCR. For each individual, recombination models were inferred using an EM algorithm with the repgenHMM and IGoR tools. Shared clonotype analysis was performed with the tcR package in R, normalizing sharing by the product of cloneset sizes. Out-of-frame nonproductive sequences were analyzed to study raw recombination free of thymic and clonal selection effects. TCRdb applied fastp at Q25 and MiXCR to the public reads, then kept only in-frame beta chains. Every CDR3 protein is listed once, alongside the most common genes and DNA of its rows. These V and J calls derive from TCRdb rather than the authors' analysis. Present in this sample are about 730,000 distinct CDR3 sequences, about 20% of which were seen just once. In total, the top ten clones hold 4.3% of the sample.

Concerning this clonotype: Its antigen has not been determined. No per-base quality is available; no much larger clone lies one base away.

Trimming leaves V shorter by 5 bases and J shorter by 7 bases, with the junction holding 7 bases beyond the gene matches. Sequences SGHTA (CDR1) and FQGNSA (CDR2) are obtained from the germline V gene. The CDR3 starts with the cysteine, ends with the phenylalanine, and has 15 residues. Only the CDR3 region is kept as DNA, spanning 45 bases read in frame from base 1. A further study also used this sample, focusing on T cells expressing NK-cell markers. The second study also describes: TCR beta-chain repertoires were profiled in sorted CD3+CD56+NKG2C+, CD3+CD56+NKG2C- and CD3+CD56-NKG2C+ T-cell subsets from several donors. Among the eight sequenced donors, only one was HCMV-seronegative, while the other seven were HCMV-seropositive. To restrict sorting to alphabetaTCR-expressing T cells, an anti-gammadeltaTCR antibody was added in several experiments. In six donors, the dominant CD3+CD56+NKG2C+ clonotypes ranked among the top 10 CD8+ clonotypes, making up about 1.0-7.5% of CD8+ T cells. Those dominant clonotypes were again the most abundant among CD3+CD56-NKG2C+ cells in several donors, at about 28.3-65%. Whether the expanded NKG2C-expressing T cell clones were specific for HCMV antigens was left unclear. All eight donors whose samples were sequenced were randomly selected healthy volunteers, three of them men and five women. To determine HCMV serostatus, a commercial ELISA kit was used to detect HCMV-specific IgG in serum. For more than 5 donors, unsorted PBMC were also used to sequence bulk peripheral blood T-cell repertoires. MIGEC was used to demultiplex reads and group reads by UMI, and MiTCR was used to assemble and quantify clonotypes. To remove erroneous sequences, TCR cDNA sequences were retained only when supported by two or more reads. The tcR package was used for downstream repertoire analysis, and clonotypes were matched across fractions by CDR3 nucleotide sequence plus V segment. VDJmatch was used to annotate antigen specificity against VDJdb, with one amino acid substitution in CDR3 allowed.

Material for sequencing was PBMCs. The TCR originated in a woman between 18 and 30 years old in good health. In this chain, TRBV7-2 is recombined with TRBJ2-4, and 11 junctional nucleotides match TRBD2. CDR3 reads: CASSHSGRAENIQYF. In nucleotides, the sequence is TGTGCCAGCAGCCATAGCGGGAGGGCCGAGAACATTCAGTACTTC.